The rows below give T cell receptor beta chains drawn from one sample of a study of chemoradiotherapy in HPV16-positive cancers. Here immunoSEQ multiplex PCR was the method, and the copy in TCRdb shows in-frame clones only, minus some. There are under 40,000 clones in the sample; 80% to 90% occur only once, and around 3% lies in the top ten. The sample was blood, taken from a patient who underwent chemoradiotherapy. The receptors come from a human donor with HPV-associated anogenital cancer. The CDR3 runs from the conserved cysteine through the conserved F or W. D genes are given only for firm matches. Where a row states a size, it is once, few, many or the class of an expanded clone; other rows omit it.

cdr3_length d_call clone_size j_call v_call cdr3_nt cdr3_aa
18 - once TRBJ1-4 TRBV15 TGTGCCACCAGCAGAGGGGGGGCGAGGGCGGCAACTAATGAAAAACTGTTTTTT CATSRGGARAATNEKLFF
13 - - TRBJ2-4 TRBV25-1 TGTGCCAGCAGTGAACCTGGACGGGACATTCAGTACTTC CASSEPGRDIQYF
16 - - TRBJ1-4 TRBV7-7 TGTGCTAGCAGCCCTGCTTTTGTAGGACAAAGAGAAAAACTGTTTTTT CASSPAFVGQREKLFF
16 - - TRBJ2-7 TRBV9 TGTGCCAGCAGCGTAGCCTCCGGACAGAGCTCCTACGAGCAGTACTTC CASSVASGQSSYEQYF
16 - - TRBJ1-5 TRBV7-8 TGTGCCAGCACCCCCCTTGGAGGGTCGAGGAATCAGCCCCAGCATTTT CASTPLGGSRNQPQHF
11 - - TRBJ1-1 TRBV2 TGTGCCAGCACCTTAGAGGCTGAAGCTTTCTTT CASTLEAEAFF
15 TRBD2 - TRBJ2-5 TRBV5-4 TGTGCCAGCAGCTTGAGGACTAGCGGGCAAGAGACCCAGTACTTC CASSLRTSGQETQYF
14 TRBD1 once TRBJ1-2 TRBV7-9 TGTGCCAGCAGCCCCCCAGGGGGGGACTATGGCTACACCTTC CASSPPGGDYGYTF
14 - - TRBJ2-7 TRBV9 TGTGCCAGCAGCGTAGACGGGAGCCCCTACGAGCAGTACTTC CASSVDGSPYEQYF
15 TRBD2 - TRBJ2-3 TRBV9 TGTGCCAGCAGCAGGACTAGCCGCGTCCCAGATACGCAGTATTTT CASSRTSRVPDTQYF
16 TRBD1 - TRBJ1-2 TRBV28 TGTGCCAGCAGTTCCTCGGTGGTGACAGGGGTCTATGGCTACACCTTC CASSSSVVTGVYGYTF